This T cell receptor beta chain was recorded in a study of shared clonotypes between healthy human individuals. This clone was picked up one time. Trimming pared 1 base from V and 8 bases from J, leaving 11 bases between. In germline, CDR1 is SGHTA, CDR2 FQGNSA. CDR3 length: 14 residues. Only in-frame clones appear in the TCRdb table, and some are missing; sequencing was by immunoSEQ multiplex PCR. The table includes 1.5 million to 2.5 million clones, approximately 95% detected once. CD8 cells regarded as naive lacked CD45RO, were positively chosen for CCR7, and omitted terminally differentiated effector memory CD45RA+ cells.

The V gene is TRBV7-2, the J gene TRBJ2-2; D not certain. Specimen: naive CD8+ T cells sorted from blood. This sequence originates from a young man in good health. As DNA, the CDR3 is TGTGCCAGCAGCTTAGATTCTTTTGTGGGGGAGCTGTTTTTT. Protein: CASSLDSFVGELFF.